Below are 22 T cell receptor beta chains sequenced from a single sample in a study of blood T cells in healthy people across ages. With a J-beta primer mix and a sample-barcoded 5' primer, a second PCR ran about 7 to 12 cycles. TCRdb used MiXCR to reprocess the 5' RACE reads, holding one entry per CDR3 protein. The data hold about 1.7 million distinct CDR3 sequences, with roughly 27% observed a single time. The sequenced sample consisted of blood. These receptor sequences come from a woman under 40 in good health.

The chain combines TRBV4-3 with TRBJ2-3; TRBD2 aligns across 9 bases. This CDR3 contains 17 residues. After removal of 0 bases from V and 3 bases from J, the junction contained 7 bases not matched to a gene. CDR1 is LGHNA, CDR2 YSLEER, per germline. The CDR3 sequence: CASSQDAGGPLTDTQYF. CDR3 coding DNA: TGCGCCAGCAGCCAAGATGCGGGAGGGCCTTTGACAGATACGCAGTATTTT.

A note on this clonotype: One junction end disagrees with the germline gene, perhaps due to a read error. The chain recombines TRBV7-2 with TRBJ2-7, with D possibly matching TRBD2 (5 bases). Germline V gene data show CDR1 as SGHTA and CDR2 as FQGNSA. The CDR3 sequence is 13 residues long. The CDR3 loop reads CAISLGAPGEQYF. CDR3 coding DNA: TGTGCCATCAGCTTGGGTGCCCCGGGGGAGCAGTACTTC.

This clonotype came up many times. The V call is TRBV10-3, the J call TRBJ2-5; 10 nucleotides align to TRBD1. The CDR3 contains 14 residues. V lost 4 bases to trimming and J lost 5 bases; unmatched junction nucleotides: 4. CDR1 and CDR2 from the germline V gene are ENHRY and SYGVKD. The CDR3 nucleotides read TGTGCCATCAGTGGGACAGGGGGTCGGGAGACCCAGTACTTC. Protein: CAISGTGGRETQYF.

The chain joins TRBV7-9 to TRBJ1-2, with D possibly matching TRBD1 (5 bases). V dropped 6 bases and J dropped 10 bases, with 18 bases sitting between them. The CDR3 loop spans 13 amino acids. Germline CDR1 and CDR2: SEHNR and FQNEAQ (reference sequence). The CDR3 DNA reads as TGTGCCAGCAGTTCCGGGGCCCCTTTGGACTACACCTTC. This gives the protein CASSSGAPLDYTF.

CDR3 loop: CSASEGGGRNQPQHF. The CDR3 nucleotides read TGCAGTGCTAGCGAGGGGGGTGGAAGGAATCAGCCCCAGCATTTT. The rearrangement joins TRBV20-1 to TRBJ1-5; tentatively, D is TRBD1 (6 bases). Trimming left V 3 bases short and J 4 bases short, with 16 bases between. The CDR3 contains 15 residues. Germline V gene lookup returns CDR1 DFQATT and CDR2 SNEGSKA (reference sequence).

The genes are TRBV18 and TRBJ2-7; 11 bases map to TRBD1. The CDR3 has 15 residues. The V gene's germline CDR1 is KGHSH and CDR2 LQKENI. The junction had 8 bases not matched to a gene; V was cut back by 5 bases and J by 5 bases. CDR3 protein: CASSTFGTGGNEQYF. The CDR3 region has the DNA TGTGCCAGCTCAACCTTCGGGACAGGGGGTAACGAGCAGTACTTC.

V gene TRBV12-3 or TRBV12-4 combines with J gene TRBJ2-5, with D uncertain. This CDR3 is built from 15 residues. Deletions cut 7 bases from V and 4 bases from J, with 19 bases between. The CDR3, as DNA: TGTGCCAGCACCCCCAAGTTGGGCCTAAGAGAGACCCAGTACTTC. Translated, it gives CASTPKLGLRETQYF.

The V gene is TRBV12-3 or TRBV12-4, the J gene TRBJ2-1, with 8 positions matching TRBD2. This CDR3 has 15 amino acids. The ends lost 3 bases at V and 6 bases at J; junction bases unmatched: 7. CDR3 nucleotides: TGTGCCAGCAGTTTTGGACGGGGGGGACCCAATGAGCAGTTCTTC. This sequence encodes CASSFGRGGPNEQFF.

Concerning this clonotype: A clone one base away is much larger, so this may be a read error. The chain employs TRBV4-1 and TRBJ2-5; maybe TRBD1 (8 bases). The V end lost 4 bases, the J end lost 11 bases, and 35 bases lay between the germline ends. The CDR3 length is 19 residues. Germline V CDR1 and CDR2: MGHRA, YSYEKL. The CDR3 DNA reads TGCGCCAGCAGCCCCGGACAGGGCGCGGGAGTACCCTCCTACAATGAGCAGTACTTC. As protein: CASSPGQGAGVPSYNEQYF.

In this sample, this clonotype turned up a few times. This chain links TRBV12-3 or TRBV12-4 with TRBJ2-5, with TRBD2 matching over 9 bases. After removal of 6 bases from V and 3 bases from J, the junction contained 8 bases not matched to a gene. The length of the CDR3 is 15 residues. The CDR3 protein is CASSPLLAGEETQYF. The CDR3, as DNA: TGTGCCAGCAGCCCTTTGTTAGCGGGGGAAGAGACCCAGTACTTC.

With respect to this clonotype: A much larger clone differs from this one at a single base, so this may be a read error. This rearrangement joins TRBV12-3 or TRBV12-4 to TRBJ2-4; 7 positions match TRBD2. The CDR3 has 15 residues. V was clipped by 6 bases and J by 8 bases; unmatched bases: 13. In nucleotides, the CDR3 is TGTGCCAGCAGCCGGACTGGCGGGGGAAGAGACATTCAGTACTTC. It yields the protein CASSRTGGGRDIQYF.

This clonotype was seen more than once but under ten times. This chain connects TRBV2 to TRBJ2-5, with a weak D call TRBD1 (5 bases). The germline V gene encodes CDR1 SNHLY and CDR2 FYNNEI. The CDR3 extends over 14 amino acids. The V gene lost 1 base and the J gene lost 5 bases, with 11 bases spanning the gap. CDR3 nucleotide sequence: TGTGCCAGCAGTGAAGTAAGGGGTGGGGAGACCCAGTACTTC. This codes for CASSEVRGGETQYF.

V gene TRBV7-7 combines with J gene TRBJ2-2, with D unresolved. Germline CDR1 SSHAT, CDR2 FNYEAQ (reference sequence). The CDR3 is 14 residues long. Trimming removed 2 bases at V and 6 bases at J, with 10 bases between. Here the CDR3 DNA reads TGTGCCAGCAGCTTAATTTCCGGGTCCGGGGAGCTGTTTTTT. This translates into CASSLISGSGELFF.

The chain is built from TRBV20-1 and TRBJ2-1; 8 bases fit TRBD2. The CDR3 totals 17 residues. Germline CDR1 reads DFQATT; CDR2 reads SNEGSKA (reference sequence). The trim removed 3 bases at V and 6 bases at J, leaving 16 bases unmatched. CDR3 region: CSASSDGGAHGINEQFF. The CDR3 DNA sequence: TGCAGTGCTAGCTCTGACGGGGGGGCCCATGGAATCAATGAGCAGTTCTTC.

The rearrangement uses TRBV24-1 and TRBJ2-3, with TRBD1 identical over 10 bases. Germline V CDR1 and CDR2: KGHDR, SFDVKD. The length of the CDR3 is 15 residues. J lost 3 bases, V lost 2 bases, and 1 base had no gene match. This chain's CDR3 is CATSDSDRGTDTQYF. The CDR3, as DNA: TGTGCCACCAGTGATTCGGACAGGGGGACAGATACGCAGTATTTT.

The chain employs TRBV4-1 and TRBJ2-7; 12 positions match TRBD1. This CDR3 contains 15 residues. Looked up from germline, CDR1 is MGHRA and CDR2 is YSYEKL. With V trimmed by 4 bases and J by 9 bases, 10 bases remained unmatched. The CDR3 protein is CASSRPGQGAHGQYF. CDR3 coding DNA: TGCGCCAGCAGCCGGCCGGGACAGGGGGCACACGGGCAGTACTTC.

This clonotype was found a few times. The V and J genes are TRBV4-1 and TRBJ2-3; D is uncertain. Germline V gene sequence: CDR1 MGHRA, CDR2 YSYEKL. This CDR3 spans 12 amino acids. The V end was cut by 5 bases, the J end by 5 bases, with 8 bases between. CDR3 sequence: CASSTREDTQYF. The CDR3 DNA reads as TGCGCCAGCAGCACCCGAGAAGATACGCAGTATTTT.

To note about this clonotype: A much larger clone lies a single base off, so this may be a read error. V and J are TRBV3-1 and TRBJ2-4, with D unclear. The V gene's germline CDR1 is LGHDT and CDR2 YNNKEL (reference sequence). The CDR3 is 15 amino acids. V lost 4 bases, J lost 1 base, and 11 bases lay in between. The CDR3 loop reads CASSPPYGAKNIQYF. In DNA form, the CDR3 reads TGTGCCAGCAGCCCTCCATACGGGGCCAAAAACATTCAGTACTTC.

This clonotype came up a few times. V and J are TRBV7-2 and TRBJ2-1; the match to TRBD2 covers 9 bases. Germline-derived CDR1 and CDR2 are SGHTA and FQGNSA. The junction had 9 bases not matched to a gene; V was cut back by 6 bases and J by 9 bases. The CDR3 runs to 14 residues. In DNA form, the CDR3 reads TGTGCCAGCAGTCCTACCTTTAGCGGGAGTGAGCAGTTCTTC. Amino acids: CASSPTFSGSEQFF.

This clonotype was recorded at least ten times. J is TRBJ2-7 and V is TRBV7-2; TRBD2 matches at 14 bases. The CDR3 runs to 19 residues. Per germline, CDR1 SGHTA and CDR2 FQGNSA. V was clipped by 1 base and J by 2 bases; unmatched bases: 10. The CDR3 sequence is CASSLGSKGLAGVTYEQYF. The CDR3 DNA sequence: TGTGCCAGCAGCTTAGGGTCAAAGGGACTAGCGGGAGTAACCTACGAGCAGTACTTC.

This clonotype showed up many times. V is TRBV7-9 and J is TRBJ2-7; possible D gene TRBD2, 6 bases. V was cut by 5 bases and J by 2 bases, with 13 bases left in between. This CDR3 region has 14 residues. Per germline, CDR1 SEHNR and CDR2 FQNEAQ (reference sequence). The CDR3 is CASSDSGGTYEQYF. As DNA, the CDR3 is TGTGCCAGCAGCGATTCTGGGGGGACCTACGAGCAGTACTTC. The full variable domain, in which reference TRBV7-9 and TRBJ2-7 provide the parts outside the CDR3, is DTGVSQNPRHKITKRGQNVTFRCDPISEHNRLYWYRQTLGQGPEFLTYFQNEAQLEKSRLLSDRFSAERPKGSFSTLEIQRTEQGDSAMYLCASSDSGGTYEQYFGPGTRLTVT.

Written as DNA, the CDR3 is TGTGCCAGCAGGTGGGGGGGGACCCTGCCGCAGCAGTACTTC. Translation: CASRWGGTLPQQYF. The V call is TRBV12-3 or TRBV12-4, the J call TRBJ2-4; 7 bases match TRBD2. CDR3 size: 14 residues. After removal of 6 bases from V and 13 bases from J, the junction contained 15 bases not matched to a gene.